This entry lists 12 T cell receptor beta chains sequenced from one sample in a study of CD8 T cells in Susac syndrome. RNA in amounts of roughly 0.5 to 1 ug was reverse transcribed with random hexamers. TCRdb fed the immunoSEQ multiplex PCR reads into MiXCR, producing one record per CDR3 protein. The sample yields around 190,000 distinct CDR3 sequences, 85% to 95% seen once. The specimen was CD4+ T cells from PBMCs. The receptors stem from a human donor in good health.

V is TRBV9 and J is TRBJ2-1, with a weak D call TRBD2 (6 bases). CDR3 length: 15 residues. Per germline, CDR1 SGDLS and CDR2 YYNGEE. Trimming removed 4 bases at V and 0 bases at J, with 11 bases between. Here the CDR3 DNA reads TGTGCCAGCAGCTCACGGACTAACTCCTACAATGAGCAGTTCTTC. Its translation is CASSSRTNSYNEQFF.

The genes are TRBV12-3 or TRBV12-4 and TRBJ2-3; 11 bases line up with TRBD2. The CDR3 spans 16 residues. J was trimmed by 3 bases and V by 5 bases; bases with no gene match: 7. CDR3 amino acids: CASSPVVAGGTDTQYF. CDR3 nucleotides: TGTGCCAGCAGTCCCGTGGTAGCGGGGGGGACAGATACGCAGTATTTT.

The chain links TRBV12-3 or TRBV12-4 to TRBJ1-4; D is perhaps TRBD1 (5 bases). V was shortened by 6 bases and J by 8 bases, with 10 bases between the two germline ends. CDR3 length: 12 residues. CDR3 DNA: TGTGCCAGCAGGTCCCGGGGCGAAAAACTGTTTTTT. Its protein product is CASRSRGEKLFF.

V is TRBV6-6 and J is TRBJ2-3; TRBD1 agrees at 9 bases. J was trimmed by 3 bases and V by 5 bases; bases with no gene match: 9. CDR1 is MNHNY and CDR2 is SVGAGI in the germline V gene (reference sequence). There are 16 residues in the CDR3. The CDR3 nucleotides read TGTGCCAGCAGTCCCAGCGGGACAGGGCTTACAGATACGCAGTATTTT. It yields the protein CASSPSGTGLTDTQYF.

The chain joins TRBV3-1 to TRBJ2-1, with D perhaps matching TRBD2 (5 bases). Per the germline V gene, CDR1 is LGHDT and CDR2 is YNNKEL (reference sequence). The CDR3 totals 15 residues. Trimming cost V 0 bases and J 1 base, with 7 bases left between them. This CDR3 reads CASSQELGSYNEQFF. The CDR3 nucleotides read TGTGCCAGCAGCCAAGAACTAGGATCCTACAATGAGCAGTTCTTC.

The chain links TRBV27 to TRBJ2-7; D remains unclear. Looked up from germline, CDR1 is MNHEY and CDR2 is SMNVEV (reference sequence). V shed 4 bases and J shed 2 bases, with 9 bases lying between them. There are 13 residues in the CDR3. The CDR3 DNA is TGTGCCAGCAGTTCGGTCAGTACCTACGAGCAGTACTTC. It translates to CASSSVSTYEQYF.

As for this clonotype: Relative to the germline gene, one junction end is altered; a read error may explain this. The genes are TRBV11-2 and TRBJ2-1; 9 bases fit TRBD2. Per germline, CDR1 SGHAT and CDR2 FQNNGV. The CDR3 length is 12 residues. CDR3 residues: CASSLALAGLIF. The CDR3 nucleotides read TGTGCCAGCAGCTTAGCCCTAGCGGGATTGATCTTC. The variable domain in full, with the rest retrieved from reference TRBV11-2 and TRBJ2-1, is EAGVAQSPRYKIIEKRQSVAFWCNPISGHATLYWYQQILGQGPKLLIQFQNNGVVDDSQLPKDRFSAERLKGVDSTLKIQPAKLEDSAVYLCASSLALAGLIFGPGTRLTVL.

The chain carries TRBV6-6 and TRBJ2-1, with D tentatively TRBD1 (5 bases). CDR1 is MNHNY, CDR2 SVGAGI, per germline (reference sequence). This CDR3 is 12 amino acids long. The V end was cut by 5 bases, the J end by 8 bases, with 10 bases between. The CDR3 coding sequence is TGTGCCAGCAGTCTTCAGGGTCATGAGCAGTTCTTC. Protein: CASSLQGHEQFF.

This rearrangement joins TRBV7-9 to TRBJ2-3; a weak D match, TRBD2 (5 bases). Germline CDR1 reads SEHNR; CDR2 reads FQNEAQ (reference sequence). This CDR3 spans 14 amino acids. V lost 5 bases, J lost 4 bases, and 13 bases lay in between. CDR3 DNA sequence: TGTGCCAGCAGCAACCTACTAGTTTCAGATACGCAGTATTTT. Translation: CASSNLLVSDTQYF. Full variable domain (outside the CDR3, taken from reference TRBV7-9 and TRBJ2-3): DTGVSQNPRHKITKRGQNVTFRCDPISEHNRLYWYRQTLGQGPEFLTYFQNEAQLEKSRLLSDRFSAERPKGSFSTLEIQRTEQGDSAMYLCASSNLLVSDTQYFGPGTRLTVL.

The CDR3 is CAWRTEGGTDTQYF. The CDR3 DNA is TGTGCCTGGAGAACTGAGGGAGGCACAGATACGCAGTATTTT. The chain joins TRBV30 to TRBJ2-3, with TRBD2 as a possible D gene (5 bases). CDR3 size: 14 residues. Between the trimmed V and J ends, which lost 3 bases and 1 base, there was a span of 11 bases. Germline CDR1 GTSNPN, CDR2 SVGIG (reference sequence).

The chain has TRBV27 and TRBJ2-2, with TRBD1 matching over 7 bases. Per the germline V gene, CDR1 is MNHEY and CDR2 is SMNVEV (reference sequence). The CDR3 is 15 amino acids. V was clipped by 7 bases and J by 0 bases; unmatched bases: 5. Written as DNA, the CDR3 is TGTGCCAGCAACCCCGGGACAGCGAACACCGGGGAGCTGTTTTTT. It is translated as CASNPGTANTGELFF.

This clonotype is a singleton in its sample. V and J are TRBV24-1 and TRBJ2-3; possibly TRBD1 or TRBD2 for D (6 bases each). Looked up from germline, CDR1 is KGHDR and CDR2 is SFDVKD. This CDR3 has 13 amino acids. Between the trimmed V and J ends, which lost 10 bases and 6 bases, there was a span of 16 bases. The CDR3 here is CATSGGQRDTQYF. The CDR3 DNA reads as TGTGCCACATCCGGGGGCCAAAGGGATACGCAGTATTTT.